The present TCR beta chain was sequenced within a study of metastatic and nonmetastatic thyroid tumors (dated by TCRdb to the early 2020s). For the wider study: The researchers compared repertoires between peripheral blood samples and tumor or nodule tissue samples from patients with malignant or benign thyroid disease. Findings and caveats that apply to the study as a whole: In both blood and tumor samples, TCR beta diversity was reported to be significantly higher in malignant tumors than in benign nodules.

The CDR3 spans 13 residues, from the cysteine through the phenylalanine. The entry retains the CDR3 DNA only, 39 bases that are in frame from base 1. V is shortened by 3 bases, J by 2 bases, and the region joining them spans 7 bases. CDR1 KGHSH and CDR2 LQKENI were looked up in the germline V gene. Library preparation employed PCR. The data were produced on an Illumina HiSeq 4000. High-throughput sequencing was used to profile the TCR beta-chain CDR3 region of every patient. In the paper's pipeline: A classifier to discriminate distant-metastatic papillary thyroid cancer patients was built from CDR3 differences across clinicopathological groups. Repertoire diversity was assessed with the Shannon index, and tumor-blood repertoire similarity with the Morisita-Horn index. TCRdb reran the public reads through fastp at Q25 and MiXCR, keeping productive beta chains. These V and J calls are TCRdb output, not the study's own analysis. The sample includes tens of thousands of clones, with approximately 22% observed a single time. Roughly two fifths of the sample is taken by the ten largest.

No treatment had been received by any patient before thyroid surgery. The study retrospectively analysed patient clinical samples collected from the early 2010s to the late 2010s using T-cell receptor beta sequencing. On this clone: The specificity of this receptor is unknown. No much larger clone is present one base from it, and per-base qualities are unavailable.

Sequencing was carried out using blood. The receptor chain draws on TRBV18 and TRBJ1-1, with no reliable assignment of the D segment. The sequence came from a female donor with papillary thyroid cancer or a benign thyroid nodule (not recorded which). Some clones in this sample may be carry-over from other donors' samples. The CDR3 amino acid sequence is: CASSPTVNTEAFF. In nucleotides, the sequence is TGTGCCAGCTCACCCACAGTTAACACTGAAGCTTTCTTT.